Following are 4 T cell receptor beta chains from one sample sequenced in a study of cytomegalovirus exposure and HLA in healthy donors. Primers included in the PCR were 60 Vbeta and 13 Jbeta primers. Clones were sequenced by immunoSEQ multiplex PCR, and TCRdb holds only the in-frame ones, with some missing. This sample has roughly 110,000 clones, with around three quarters found just once. Input material: PBMCs. All receptors come from a young man in good health and CMV-seronegative.

This chain uses TRBV5-6 with TRBJ1-1; no definite D call. V was clipped by 5 bases and J by 1 base, with 24 bases between them. Germline CDR1 SGHDT, CDR2 YYEEEE. CDR3 length: 18 residues. The CDR3 loop reads CASSLRAPGGLRNTEAFF. The CDR3 coding sequence is TGTGCCAGCAGTCTGAGGGCTCCAGGCGGGCTCAGGAACACTGAAGCTTTCTTT.

This sequence joins TRBV7-2 and TRBJ2-5, with a weak D call TRBD1 (5 bases). Trimming shortened V by 5 bases and J by 1 base, and 17 bases separated the two germline ends. Germline CDR1 is SGHTA and CDR2 is FQGNSA. The CDR3 has 16 amino acids. CDR3 loop: CASSLGAPTVQETQYF. The CDR3 DNA reads as TGTGCCAGCAGCCTAGGGGCCCCGACAGTCCAAGAGACCCAGTACTTC.

This chain connects TRBV12-2 to TRBJ1-4. TRBV12-2 is noted as a pseudogene. The CDR3 runs 17 residues. The CDR3 is CASRPHPGWPRGEKLFF. CDR3 DNA sequence: TGTGCAAGTCGCCCCCACCCGGGTTGGCCCCGGGGGGAAAAACTGTTTTTT.

The CDR3 DNA follows: TGTGCCAGCAGTGAAGTGCCCAGGGGGGAGCTGTTTTTT. The encoded protein is CASSEVPRGELFF. The V gene is TRBV2, the J gene TRBJ2-2; D is undetermined. Trimming removed 1 base at V and 8 bases at J, with 8 bases between. Germline CDR1 SNHLY, CDR2 FYNNEI. The CDR3 runs 13 residues.